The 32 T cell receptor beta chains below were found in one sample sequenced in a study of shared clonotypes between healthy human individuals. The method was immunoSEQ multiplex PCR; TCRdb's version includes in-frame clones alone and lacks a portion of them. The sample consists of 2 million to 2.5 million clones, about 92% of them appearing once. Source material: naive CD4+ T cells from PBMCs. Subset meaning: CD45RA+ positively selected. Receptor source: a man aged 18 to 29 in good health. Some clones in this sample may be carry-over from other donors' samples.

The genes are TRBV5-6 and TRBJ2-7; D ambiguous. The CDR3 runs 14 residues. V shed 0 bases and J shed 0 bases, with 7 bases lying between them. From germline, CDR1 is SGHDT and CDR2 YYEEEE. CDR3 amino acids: CASSLEANSYEQYF. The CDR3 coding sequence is TGTGCCAGCAGCTTGGAGGCAAACTCCTACGAGCAGTACTTC.

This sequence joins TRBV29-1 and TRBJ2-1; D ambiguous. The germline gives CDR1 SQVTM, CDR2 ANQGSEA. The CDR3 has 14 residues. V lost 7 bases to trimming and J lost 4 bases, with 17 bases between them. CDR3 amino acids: CSARGDLIYNEQFF. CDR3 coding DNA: TGCAGCGCCCGCGGCGACCTCATTTACAATGAGCAGTTCTTC.

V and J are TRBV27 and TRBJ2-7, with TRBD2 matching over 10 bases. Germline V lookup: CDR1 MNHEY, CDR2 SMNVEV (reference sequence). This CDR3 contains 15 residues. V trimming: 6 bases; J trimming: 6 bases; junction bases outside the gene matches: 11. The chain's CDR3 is CASRTEREGGREQYF. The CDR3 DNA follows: TGTGCCAGCAGAACTGAGCGGGAGGGAGGCCGCGAGCAGTACTTC.

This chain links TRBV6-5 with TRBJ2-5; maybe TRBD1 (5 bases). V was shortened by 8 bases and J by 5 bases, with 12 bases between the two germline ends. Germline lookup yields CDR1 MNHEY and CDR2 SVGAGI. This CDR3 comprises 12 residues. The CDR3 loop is CASRDSRETQYF. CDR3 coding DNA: TGTGCCAGCCGTGACAGCCGGGAGACCCAGTACTTC.

The CDR3 reads CASSLVLGVTEAFF. CDR3 nucleotide sequence: TGCGCCAGCAGCTTGGTACTAGGGGTCACTGAAGCTTTCTTT. The chain combines TRBV5-1 with TRBJ1-1, with a tentative D call TRBD1 (5 bases). Deletions cut 0 bases from V and 4 bases from J, with 10 bases between. Germline V lookup: CDR1 SGHRS, CDR2 YFSETQ. CDR3 length equals 14 residues.

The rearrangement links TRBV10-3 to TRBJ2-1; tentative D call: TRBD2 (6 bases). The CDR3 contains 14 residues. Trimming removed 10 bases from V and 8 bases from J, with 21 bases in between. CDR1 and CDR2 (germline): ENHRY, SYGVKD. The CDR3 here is CATDPGLSQDEQFF. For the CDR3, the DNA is TGTGCCACCGATCCGGGACTGAGTCAGGATGAGCAGTTCTTC.

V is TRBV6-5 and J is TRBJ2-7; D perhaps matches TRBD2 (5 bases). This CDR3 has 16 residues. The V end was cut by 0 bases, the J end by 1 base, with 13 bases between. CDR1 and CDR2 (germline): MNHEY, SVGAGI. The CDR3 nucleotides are TGTGCCAGCAGTTACTCGAAGGGCAGCGGTTCCTACGAGCAGTACTTC. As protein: CASSYSKGSGSYEQYF.

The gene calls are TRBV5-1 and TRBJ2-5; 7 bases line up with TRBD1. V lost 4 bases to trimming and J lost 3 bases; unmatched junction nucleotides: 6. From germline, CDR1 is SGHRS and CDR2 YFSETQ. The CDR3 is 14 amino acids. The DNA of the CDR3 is TGCGCCAGCAGCCATGAGGGGGCTAAAGAGACCCAGTACTTC. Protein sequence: CASSHEGAKETQYF.

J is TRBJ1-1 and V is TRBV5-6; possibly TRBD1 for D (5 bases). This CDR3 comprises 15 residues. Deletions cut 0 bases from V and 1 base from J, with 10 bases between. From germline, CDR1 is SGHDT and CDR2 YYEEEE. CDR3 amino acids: CASSLETGGNTEAFF. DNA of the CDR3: TGTGCCAGCAGCTTGGAAACAGGCGGGAACACTGAAGCTTTCTTT.

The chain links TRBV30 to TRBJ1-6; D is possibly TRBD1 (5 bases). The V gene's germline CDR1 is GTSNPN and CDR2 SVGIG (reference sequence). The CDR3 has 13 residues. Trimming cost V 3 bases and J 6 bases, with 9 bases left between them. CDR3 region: CAWRRQGNSPLHF. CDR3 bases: TGTGCCTGGAGAAGGCAGGGTAATTCACCCCTCCACTTT.

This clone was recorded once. The CDR3 DNA follows: TGTGCCAGCAGTTCCGGGATCAACTCCTACAATGAGCAGTTCTTC. Translation gives CASSSGINSYNEQFF. V gene TRBV9 combines with J gene TRBJ2-1, with D maybe TRBD2 (5 bases). Trimming took off 5 bases at V and 0 bases at J, with 12 bases between the two ends. Germline V lookup: CDR1 SGDLS, CDR2 YYNGEE. The CDR3 has 15 residues.

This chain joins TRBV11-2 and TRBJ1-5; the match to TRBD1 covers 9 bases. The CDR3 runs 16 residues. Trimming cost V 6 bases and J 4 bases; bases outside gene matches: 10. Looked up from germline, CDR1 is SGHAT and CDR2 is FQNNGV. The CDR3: CASSLNPGTGNQPQHF. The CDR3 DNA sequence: TGTGCCAGCAGTCTAAACCCCGGGACAGGGAATCAGCCCCAGCATTTT. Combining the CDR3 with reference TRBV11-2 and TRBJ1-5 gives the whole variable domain EAGVAQSPRYKIIEKRQSVAFWCNPISGHATLYWYQQILGQGPKLLIQFQNNGVVDDSQLPKDRFSAERLKGVDSTLKIQPAKLEDSAVYLCASSLNPGTGNQPQHFGDGTRLSIL.

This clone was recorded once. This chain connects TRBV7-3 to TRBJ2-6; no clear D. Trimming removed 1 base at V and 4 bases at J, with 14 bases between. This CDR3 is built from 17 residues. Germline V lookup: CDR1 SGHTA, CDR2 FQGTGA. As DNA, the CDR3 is TGTGCCAGCAGCTTAAATCCAGGAAGAGTCGGGGCCAACGTCCTGACTTTC. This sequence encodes CASSLNPGRVGANVLTF.

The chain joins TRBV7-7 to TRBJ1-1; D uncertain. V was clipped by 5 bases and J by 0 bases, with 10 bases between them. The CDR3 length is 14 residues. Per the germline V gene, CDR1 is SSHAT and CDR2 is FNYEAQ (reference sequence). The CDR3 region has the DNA TGTGCCAGCAGCCCCCTCCAGCTGAACACTGAAGCTTTCTTT. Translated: CASSPLQLNTEAFF.

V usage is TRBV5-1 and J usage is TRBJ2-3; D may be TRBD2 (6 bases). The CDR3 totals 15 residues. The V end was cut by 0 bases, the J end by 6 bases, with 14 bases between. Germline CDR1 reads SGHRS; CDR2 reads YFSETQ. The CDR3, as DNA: TGCGCCAGCAGCTTGGAGTCAGGAGGGCGGGATACGCAGTATTTT. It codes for CASSLESGGRDTQYF.

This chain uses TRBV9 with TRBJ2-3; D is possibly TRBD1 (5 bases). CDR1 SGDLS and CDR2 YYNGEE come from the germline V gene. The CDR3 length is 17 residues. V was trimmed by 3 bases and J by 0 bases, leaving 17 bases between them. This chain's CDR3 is CASSATPGYSSTDTQYF. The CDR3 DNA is TGTGCCAGCAGCGCTACCCCAGGGTACTCTAGCACAGATACGCAGTATTTT.

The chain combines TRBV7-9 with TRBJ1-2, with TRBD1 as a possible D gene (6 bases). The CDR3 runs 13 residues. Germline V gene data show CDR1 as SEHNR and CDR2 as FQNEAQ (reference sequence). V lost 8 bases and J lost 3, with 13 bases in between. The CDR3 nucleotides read TGTGCCAGCGGACACAGGGATTACTATGGCTACACCTTC. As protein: CASGHRDYYGYTF.

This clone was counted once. The CDR3 loop reads CASSPLTADSYNEQFF. The CDR3 DNA sequence: TGTGCCAGCAGTCCCCTGACGGCGGACTCCTACAATGAGCAGTTCTTC. The V call is TRBV28, the J call TRBJ2-1; no clear D. Germline-derived CDR1 and CDR2 are MDHEN and SYDVKM. Trimming removed 5 bases at V and 0 bases at J, with 14 bases between. The CDR3 contains 16 residues.

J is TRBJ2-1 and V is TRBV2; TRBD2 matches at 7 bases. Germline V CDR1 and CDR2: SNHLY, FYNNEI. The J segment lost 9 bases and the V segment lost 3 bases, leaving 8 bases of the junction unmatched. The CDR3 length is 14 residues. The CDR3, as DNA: TGTGCCAGCAGTGATGTTGCGGGAGTTGGTGAGCAGTTCTTC. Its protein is CASSDVAGVGEQFF.

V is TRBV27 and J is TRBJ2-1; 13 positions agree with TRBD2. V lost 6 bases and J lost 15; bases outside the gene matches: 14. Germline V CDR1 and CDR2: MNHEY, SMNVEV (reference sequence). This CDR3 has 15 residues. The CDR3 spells CASSSTTSGRVGPFF. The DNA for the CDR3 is TGTGCCAGCAGCTCCACCACTAGCGGGAGGGTTGGGCCGTTCTTC.

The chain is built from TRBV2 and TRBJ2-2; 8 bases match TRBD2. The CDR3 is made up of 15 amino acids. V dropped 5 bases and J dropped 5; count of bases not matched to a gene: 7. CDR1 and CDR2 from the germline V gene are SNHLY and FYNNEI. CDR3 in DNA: TGTGCCAGCAGTTTTGCGGGAGGTTATACCGGGGAGCTGTTTTTT. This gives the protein CASSFAGGYTGELFF.

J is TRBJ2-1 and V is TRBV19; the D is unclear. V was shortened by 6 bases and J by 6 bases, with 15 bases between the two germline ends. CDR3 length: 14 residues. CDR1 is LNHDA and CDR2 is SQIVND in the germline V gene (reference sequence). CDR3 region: CASSQHTTVNEQFF. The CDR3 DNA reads TGTGCCAGTAGCCAACATACTACTGTCAATGAGCAGTTCTTC.

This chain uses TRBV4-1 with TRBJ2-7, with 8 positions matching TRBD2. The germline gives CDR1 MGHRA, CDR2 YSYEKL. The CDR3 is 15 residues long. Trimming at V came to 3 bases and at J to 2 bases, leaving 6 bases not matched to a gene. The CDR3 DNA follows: TGCGCCAGCAGCCAGGTCCAGCGGGAGCCCTACGAGCAGTACTTC. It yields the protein CASSQVQREPYEQYF.

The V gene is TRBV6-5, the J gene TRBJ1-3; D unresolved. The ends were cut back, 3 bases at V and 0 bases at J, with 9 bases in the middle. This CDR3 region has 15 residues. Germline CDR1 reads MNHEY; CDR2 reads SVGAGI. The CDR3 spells CASSYMVNSGNTIYF. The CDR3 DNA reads TGTGCCAGCAGTTATATGGTGAACTCTGGAAACACCATATATTTT.

The CDR3 loop reads CASSLALRAQTGNTIYF. The CDR3 coding sequence is TGTGCCAGCAGTTTGGCATTGAGGGCGCAGACTGGAAACACCATATATTTT. The chain is built from TRBV28 and TRBJ1-3; D not certain. The CDR3 runs to 17 residues. The V gene lost 3 bases and the J gene lost 2 bases, with 17 bases spanning the gap. In germline, CDR1 is MDHEN, CDR2 SYDVKM.

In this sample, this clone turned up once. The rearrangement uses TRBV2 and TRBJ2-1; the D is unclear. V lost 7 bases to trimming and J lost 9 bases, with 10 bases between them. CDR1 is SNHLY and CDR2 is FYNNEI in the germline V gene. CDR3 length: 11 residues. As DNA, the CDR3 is TGTGCCAGCAAAATCCGAGGTGAGCAGTTCTTC. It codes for CASKIRGEQFF.

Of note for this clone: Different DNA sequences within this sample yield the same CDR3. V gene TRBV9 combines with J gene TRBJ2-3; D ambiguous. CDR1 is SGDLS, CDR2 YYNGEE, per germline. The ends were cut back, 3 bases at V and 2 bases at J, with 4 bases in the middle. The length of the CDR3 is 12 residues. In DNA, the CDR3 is TGTGCCAGCAGCGCCCTCACAGATACGCAGTATTTT. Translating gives CASSALTDTQYF. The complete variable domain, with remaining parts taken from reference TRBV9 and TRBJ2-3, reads DSGVTQTPKHLITATGQRVTLRCSPRSGDLSVYWYQQSLDQGLQFLIQYYNGEERAKGNILERFSAQQFPDLHSELNLSSLELGDSALYFCASSALTDTQYFGPGTRLTVL.

The CDR3 nucleotides are TGTGCCAGCAGCTCCGGGGGGGACAGTCAGGTGTACTTC. Its protein product is CASSSGGDSQVYF. The chain uses TRBV11-3 and TRBJ2-7; D is perhaps TRBD2 (8 bases). The CDR3 is made up of 13 amino acids. Germline CDR1 and CDR2: SGHNT and YENEEA. Trimming removed 4 bases from V and 12 bases from J, with 19 bases in between.

CDR3 sequence reads: CATFLSGAGELFF. The CDR3 DNA follows: TGTGCCACCTTTCTGTCGGGGGCCGGGGAGCTGTTTTTT. The chain carries TRBV6-1 and TRBJ2-2; possible D gene TRBD2, 6 bases. Trimming stripped 10 bases from V and 6 bases from J, with 15 bases between. The CDR3 length is 13 residues. Germline V gene data show CDR1 as MNHNS and CDR2 as SASEGT.

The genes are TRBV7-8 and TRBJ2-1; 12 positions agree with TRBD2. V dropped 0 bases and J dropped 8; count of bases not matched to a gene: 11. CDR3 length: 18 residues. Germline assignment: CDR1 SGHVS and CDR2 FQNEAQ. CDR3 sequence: CASSLALGLAGGRDEQFF. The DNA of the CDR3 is TGTGCCAGCAGCTTAGCGCTCGGGCTAGCGGGAGGGAGGGATGAGCAGTTCTTC.

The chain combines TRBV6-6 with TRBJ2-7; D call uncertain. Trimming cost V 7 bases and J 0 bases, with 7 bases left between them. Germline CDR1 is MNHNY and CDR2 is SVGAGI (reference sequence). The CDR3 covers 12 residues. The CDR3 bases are TGTGCCAGCACCCCAAGCTCCTACGAGCAGTACTTC. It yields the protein CASTPSSYEQYF.

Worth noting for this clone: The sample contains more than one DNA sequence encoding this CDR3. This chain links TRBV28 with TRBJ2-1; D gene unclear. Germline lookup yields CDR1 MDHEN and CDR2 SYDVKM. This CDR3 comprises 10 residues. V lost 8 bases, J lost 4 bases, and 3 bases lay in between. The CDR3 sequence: CASGYNEQFF. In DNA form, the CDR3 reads TGTGCCAGCGGATACAATGAGCAGTTCTTC.